This TCR beta chain appears in the sequencing data of a study of control samples from healthy donors and cancer patients. Germline V gives CDR1 SNHLY, CDR2 FYNNEI. Trimming stripped 3 bases from V and 7 bases from J, with 3 bases between. CDR3 size: 10 residues. Measured with immunoSEQ multiplex PCR; TCRdb has only the in-frame clones, and not every one. The sample lists fewer than 200,000 clones; roughly 91% were seen once. The chain carries TRBV2 and TRBJ1-2; D is uncertain. This clonotype originated in a young man in good health. The source material was blood. CDR3 residues: CASSEIGYTF. CDR3 coding DNA: TGTGCCAGCAGTGAGATTGGCTACACCTTC.